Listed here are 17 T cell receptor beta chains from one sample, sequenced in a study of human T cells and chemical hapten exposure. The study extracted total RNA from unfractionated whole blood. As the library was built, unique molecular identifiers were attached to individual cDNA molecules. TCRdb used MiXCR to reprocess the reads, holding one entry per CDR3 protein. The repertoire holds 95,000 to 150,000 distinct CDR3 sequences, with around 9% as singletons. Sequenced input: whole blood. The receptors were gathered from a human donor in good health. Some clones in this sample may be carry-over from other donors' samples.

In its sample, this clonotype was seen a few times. This CDR3 reads CASSPGARSYEQYF. The CDR3 DNA reads TGTGCCAGTAGCCCGGGGGCACGCTCCTACGAGCAGTACTTC. V and J are TRBV19 and TRBJ2-7, with D perhaps given as TRBD1 or TRBD2 (6 bases each). V was trimmed by 6 bases and J by 0 bases, leaving 12 bases between them. CDR3 length: 14 residues. Looked up from germline, CDR1 is LNHDA and CDR2 is SQIVND (reference sequence).

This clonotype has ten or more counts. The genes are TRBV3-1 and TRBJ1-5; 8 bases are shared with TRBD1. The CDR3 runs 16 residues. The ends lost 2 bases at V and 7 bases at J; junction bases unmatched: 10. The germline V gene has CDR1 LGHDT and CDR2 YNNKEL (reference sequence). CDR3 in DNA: TGTGCCAGCAGCCAATCCCGACAGGGGATTGGGCAGCCCCAGCATTTT. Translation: CASSQSRQGIGQPQHF.

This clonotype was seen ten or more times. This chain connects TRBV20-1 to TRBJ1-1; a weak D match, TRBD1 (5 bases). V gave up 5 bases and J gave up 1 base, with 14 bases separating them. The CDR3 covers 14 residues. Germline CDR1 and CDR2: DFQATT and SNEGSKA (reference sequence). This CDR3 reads CSADPGRENTEAFF. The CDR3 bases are TGCAGTGCTGACCCGGGACGGGAGAACACTGAAGCTTTCTTT.

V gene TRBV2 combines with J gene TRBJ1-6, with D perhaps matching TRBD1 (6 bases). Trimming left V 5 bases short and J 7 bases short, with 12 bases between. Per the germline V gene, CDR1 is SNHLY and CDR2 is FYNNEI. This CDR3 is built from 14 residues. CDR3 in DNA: TGTGCCAGCAGTCAACAGGGTGTGAATTCACCCCTCCACTTT. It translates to CASSQQGVNSPLHF. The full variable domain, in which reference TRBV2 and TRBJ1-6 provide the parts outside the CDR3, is EPEVTQTPSHQVTQMGQEVILRCVPISNHLYFYWYRQILGQKVEFLVSFYNNEISEKSEIFDDQFSVERPDGSNFTLKIRSTKLEDSAMYFCASSQQGVNSPLHFGNGTRLTVT.

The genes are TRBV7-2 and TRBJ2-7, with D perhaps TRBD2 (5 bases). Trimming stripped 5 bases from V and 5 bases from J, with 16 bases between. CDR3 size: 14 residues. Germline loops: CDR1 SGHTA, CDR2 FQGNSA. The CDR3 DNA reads TGTGCCAGCAGCCTCGGGATGAGCAGCCACGAGCAGTACTTC. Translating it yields CASSLGMSSHEQYF.

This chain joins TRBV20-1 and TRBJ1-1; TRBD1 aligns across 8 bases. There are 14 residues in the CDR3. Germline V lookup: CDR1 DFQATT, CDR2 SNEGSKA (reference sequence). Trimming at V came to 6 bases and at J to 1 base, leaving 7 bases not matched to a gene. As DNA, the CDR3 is TGCAGTGCGGGCAGGGGGCAAGGGAACACTGAAGCTTTCTTT. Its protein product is CSAGRGQGNTEAFF.

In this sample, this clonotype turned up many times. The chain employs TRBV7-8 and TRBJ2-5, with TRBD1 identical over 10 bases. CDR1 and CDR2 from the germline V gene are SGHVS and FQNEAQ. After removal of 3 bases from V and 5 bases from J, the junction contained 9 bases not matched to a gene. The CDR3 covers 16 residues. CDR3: CASSFVGTGVSETQYF. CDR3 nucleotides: TGTGCCAGCAGCTTCGTCGGGACAGGGGTGAGCGAGACCCAGTACTTC.

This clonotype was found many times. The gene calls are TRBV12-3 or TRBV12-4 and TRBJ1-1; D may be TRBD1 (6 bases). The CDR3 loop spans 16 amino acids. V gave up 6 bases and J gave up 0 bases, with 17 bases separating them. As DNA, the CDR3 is TGTGCCAGCAGCCCTACCGGACAGTTAATGAACACTGAAGCTTTCTTT. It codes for CASSPTGQLMNTEAFF.

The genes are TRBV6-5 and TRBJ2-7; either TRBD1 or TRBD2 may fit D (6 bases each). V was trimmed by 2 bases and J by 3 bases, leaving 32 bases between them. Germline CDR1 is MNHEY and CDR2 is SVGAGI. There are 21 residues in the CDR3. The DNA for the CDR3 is TGTGCCAGCAGTTACGACATCCACAGGGAGGATAGGGGAGTTGTTGTCTACGAGCAGTACTTC. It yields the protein CASSYDIHREDRGVVVYEQYF.

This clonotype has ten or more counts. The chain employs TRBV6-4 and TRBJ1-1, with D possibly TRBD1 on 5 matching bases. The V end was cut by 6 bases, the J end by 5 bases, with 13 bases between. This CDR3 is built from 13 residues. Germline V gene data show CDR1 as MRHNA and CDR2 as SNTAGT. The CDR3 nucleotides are TGTGCCAGCAGCTCAGGGATCGGGACTGAAGCTTTCTTT. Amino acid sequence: CASSSGIGTEAFF.

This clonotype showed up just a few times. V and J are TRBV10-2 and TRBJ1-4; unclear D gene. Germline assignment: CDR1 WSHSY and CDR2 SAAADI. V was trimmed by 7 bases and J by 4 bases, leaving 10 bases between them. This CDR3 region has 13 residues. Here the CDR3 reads CASTPRNNEKLFF. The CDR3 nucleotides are TGCGCCAGCACGCCCCGGAATAATGAAAAACTGTTTTTT.

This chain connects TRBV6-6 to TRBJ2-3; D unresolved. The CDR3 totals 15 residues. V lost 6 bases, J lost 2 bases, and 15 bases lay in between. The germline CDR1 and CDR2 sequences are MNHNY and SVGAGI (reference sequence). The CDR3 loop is CASSSRGAPTDTQYF. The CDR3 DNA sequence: TGTGCCAGCAGCTCCCGAGGAGCCCCCACAGATACGCAGTATTTT.

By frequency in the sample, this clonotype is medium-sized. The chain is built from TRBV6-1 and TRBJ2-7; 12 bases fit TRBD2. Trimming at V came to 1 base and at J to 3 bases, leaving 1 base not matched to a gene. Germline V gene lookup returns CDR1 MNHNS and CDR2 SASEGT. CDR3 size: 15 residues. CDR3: CASSEELAGGYEQYF. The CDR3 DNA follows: TGTGCCAGCAGTGAAGAACTAGCGGGAGGCTACGAGCAGTACTTC.

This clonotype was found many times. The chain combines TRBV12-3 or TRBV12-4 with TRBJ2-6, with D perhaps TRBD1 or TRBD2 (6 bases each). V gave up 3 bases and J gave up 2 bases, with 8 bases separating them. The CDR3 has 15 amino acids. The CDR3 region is CASSFGGAGANVLTF. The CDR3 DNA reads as TGTGCCAGCAGTTTCGGGGGCGCTGGGGCCAACGTCCTGACTTTC.

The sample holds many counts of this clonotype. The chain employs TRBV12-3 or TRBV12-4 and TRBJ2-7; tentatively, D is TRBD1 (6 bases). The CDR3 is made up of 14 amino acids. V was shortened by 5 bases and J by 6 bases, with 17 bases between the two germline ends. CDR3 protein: CASSVTTGSGEQYF. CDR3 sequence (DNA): TGTGCCAGCAGTGTGACCACAGGGTCAGGCGAGCAGTACTTC.

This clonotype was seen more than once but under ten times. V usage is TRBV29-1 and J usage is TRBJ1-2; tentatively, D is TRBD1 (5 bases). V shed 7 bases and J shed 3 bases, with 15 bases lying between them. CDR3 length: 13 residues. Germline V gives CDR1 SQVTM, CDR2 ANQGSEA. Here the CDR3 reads CSAGGGGDYGYTF. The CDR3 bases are TGCAGCGCCGGTGGCGGGGGAGACTATGGCTACACCTTC.

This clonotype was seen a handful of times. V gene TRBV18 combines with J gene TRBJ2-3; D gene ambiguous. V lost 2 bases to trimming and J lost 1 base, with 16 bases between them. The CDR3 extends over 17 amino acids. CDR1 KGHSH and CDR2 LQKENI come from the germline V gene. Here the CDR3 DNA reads TGTGCCAGCTCACCAATGTTACAAAGAGTTGGCACAGATACGCAGTATTTT. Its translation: CASSPMLQRVGTDTQYF.